The entry below gives a single T cell receptor (beta chain) sequence along with its context. There are a few counts of this clonotype. The specificity of this receptor is unknown. Base qualities are not provided; no much larger clone lies one nucleotide away. These data come from a study of response to subunit inactivated influenza vaccine (dated by TCRdb to the late 2010s). Concerning the study at large: The study used deep quantitative T cell receptor repertoire profiling to track responses to a trivalent subunit inactivated influenza vaccine. Overall study results and their limits: The authors proposed that each seasonal influenza vaccination may bring in only a limited number of new T cells.

To prepare the library, RT-PCR was applied. Sequencing was carried out with an Illumina HiSeq 2500. The public reads were run again by TCRdb, first through fastp at Q25 and then through MiXCR, and only productive beta chains were kept. Identical CDR3 protein sequences are pooled into one entry, listed with their most common genes and DNA. This sample lists roughly 700,000 distinct CDR3 sequences; approximately 15% were detected once. The ten top clones hold 5.5% to 7% of the sample. The junction shows trimming of 4 bases on V and 7 bases on J, plus 27 bases between the germline ends. From the cysteine up to the phenylalanine, the CDR3 has a length of 18 residues. Only the CDR3 DNA is retained, 54 bases long and in frame from the first base. CDR1 and CDR2 were assigned from the germline V gene as LGHNA and YNFKEQ.

Recombination joined TRBV4-2 with TRBJ2-3, with a tentative D gene TRBD2 over 6 matching bases. This specimen was PBMCs from blood, taken around 15 days before vaccination. This TCR derives from a man aged 50 to 60 who received an inactivated influenza vaccine. Donor details come from another sample of the same person, matched by shared clones. Read as DNA, the sequence is TGTGCCAGCAGCCGGCCAACGAGCGAGATAGCGGCTAACTATACGCAGTATTTT. The resulting protein is CASSRPTSEIAANYTQYF.